The 29 T cell receptor beta chains below all came from one sample that was sequenced in a study of cytomegalovirus exposure and HLA in healthy donors. PCR employed 60 Vbeta and 13 Jbeta primers. The assay was immunoSEQ multiplex PCR, and TCRdb's table has in-frame clones only and misses some. The table has 200,000 to 250,000 clones, approximately 83% seen once. Material for sequencing was PBMCs. These receptors came from a girl between 10 and 17 years old in good health and CMV-seronegative.

This chain uses TRBV25-1 with TRBJ2-2, with D possibly being TRBD1 (5 bases). This CDR3 region has 15 residues. V lost 2 bases, J lost 2 bases, and 9 bases lay in between. Germline V CDR1 and CDR2: MGHDK, SYGVNS. The CDR3 sequence is CASSERQTNTGELFF. DNA for the CDR3: TGTGCCAGCAGTGAAAGACAGACAAACACCGGGGAGCTGTTTTTT.

This clone was found a few times. V is TRBV5-6 and J is TRBJ1-1; D gene unclear. Trimming pared 1 base from V and 4 bases from J, leaving 14 bases between. This CDR3 is 15 amino acids long. Germline CDR1 is SGHDT and CDR2 is YYEEEE. CDR3 sequence (DNA): TGTGCCAGCAGCTTGATGCCACAGAGGGTCACTGAAGCTTTCTTT. Amino acid sequence: CASSLMPQRVTEAFF. The full variable domain, in which reference TRBV5-6 and TRBJ1-1 provide the parts outside the CDR3, is DAGVTQSPTHLIKTRGQQVTLRCSPKSGHDTVSWYQQALGQGPQFIFQYYEEEERQRGNFPDRFSGHQFPNYSSELNVNALLLGDSALYLCASSLMPQRVTEAFFGQGTRLTVV.

The count of this clone is one. V usage is TRBV27 and J usage is TRBJ2-1; 8 nucleotides agree with TRBD1. The germline V gene has CDR1 MNHEY and CDR2 SMNVEV (reference sequence). V lost 5 bases to trimming and J lost 6 bases; unmatched junction nucleotides: 3. This CDR3 spans 13 amino acids. This CDR3 is CASSVGTGNEQFF. In nucleotides, the CDR3 is TGTGCCAGCAGTGTAGGGACAGGCAATGAGCAGTTCTTC.

The chain couples TRBV4-1 to TRBJ2-1; 12 nucleotides match TRBD2. Trimming cost V 4 bases and J 9 bases; bases outside gene matches: 7. CDR1 and CDR2 (germline): MGHRA, YSYEKL. The CDR3 runs 15 residues. This CDR3 reads CASSRLAGAQGEQFF. As DNA, the CDR3 is TGCGCCAGCAGCCGACTAGCGGGAGCGCAAGGTGAGCAGTTCTTC.

This clone was seen only a few times. As DNA, the CDR3 is TGCGCCAGCAGCCGTCAGGCGTATTCTGGGGCCAACGTCCTGACTTTC. Translation gives CASSRQAYSGANVLTF. This chain links TRBV4-1 with TRBJ2-6; D unresolved. The CDR3 has 16 amino acids. Per germline, CDR1 MGHRA and CDR2 YSYEKL. V was trimmed by 4 bases and J by 1 base, leaving 11 bases between them.

The chain is built from TRBV19 and TRBJ1-1; the D is unclear. CDR3 length equals 11 residues. CDR1 is LNHDA, CDR2 SQIVND, per germline (reference sequence). Trimming took 5 bases from V and 5 from J, leaving 6 bases between them. CDR3 nucleotide sequence: TGTGCCAGTAGTGTACTTACTGAAGCTTTCTTT. Encoded protein: CASSVLTEAFF.

The chain joins TRBV4-2 to TRBJ2-5; the D gene is possibly TRBD2 (5 bases). The CDR3 spans 15 residues. The V gene lost 1 base and the J gene lost 5 bases, with 14 bases spanning the gap. Germline CDR1 and CDR2: LGHNA and YNFKEQ. The CDR3 DNA reads TGTGCCAGCAGCCAAGCCCTACATAGGGAGGAGACCCAGTACTTC. Translating gives CASSQALHREETQYF.

Of note for this clone: The germline gene is not matched at one end of the junction; a read error may be the cause. V and J are TRBV5-1 and TRBJ2-7; 7 bases fit TRBD1. CDR1 and CDR2 (germline): SGHRS, YFSETQ. This CDR3 region has 15 residues. The CDR3 DNA follows: TGCGCCAGCAGTTTGGACAGGATGACTTCCTACGAGCAGTACTTC. It yields the protein CASSLDRMTSYEQYF.

The chain couples TRBV9 to TRBJ2-7, with D perhaps matching TRBD2 (5 bases). This CDR3 has 14 amino acids. V lost 1 base and J lost 0, with 8 bases in between. Germline loops: CDR1 SGDLS, CDR2 YYNGEE. The CDR3, as DNA: TGTGCCAGCAGCGTAACCGGGAACTCCTACGAGCAGTACTTC. The encoded protein is CASSVTGNSYEQYF.

The CDR3 region has the DNA TGTGCCAGCTCACCAGGGGGCGCAAGTCGGGAGACCCAGTACTTC. Its translation: CASSPGGASRETQYF. The chain combines TRBV18 with TRBJ2-5; tentatively, D is TRBD1 (6 bases). Germline V gene data show CDR1 as KGHSH and CDR2 as LQKENI. V shed 2 bases and J shed 5 bases, with 15 bases lying between them. There are 15 residues in the CDR3.

The chain carries TRBV10-3 and TRBJ2-7; 8 positions agree with TRBD1. The length of the CDR3 is 15 residues. The ends lost 5 bases at V and 0 bases at J; junction bases unmatched: 6. CDR1 is ENHRY, CDR2 SYGVKD, per germline. CDR3 sequence: CAISQGQGASYEQYF. CDR3 DNA sequence: TGTGCCATCAGTCAGGGGCAGGGGGCCTCCTACGAGCAGTACTTC.

The chain employs TRBV6-1 and TRBJ1-1; D perhaps matches TRBD1 (6 bases). Germline V gene sequence: CDR1 MNHNS, CDR2 SASEGT. V was pared by 8 bases and J by 3 bases, with 13 bases between. The CDR3 has 13 amino acids. The CDR3 nucleotides read TGTGCCAGCTCGAGACCAGGGGACACTGAAGCTTTCTTT. Translation: CASSRPGDTEAFF.

The genes are TRBV28 and TRBJ1-6; D is ambiguous. Per germline, CDR1 MDHEN and CDR2 SYDVKM. The CDR3 totals 20 residues. V was clipped by 7 bases and J by 7 bases, with 32 bases between them. The chain's CDR3 is CASITSSGRVGAWRNSPLHF. The CDR3 nucleotides are TGTGCCAGCATCACCTCGTCTGGTCGGGTAGGCGCTTGGAGGAATTCACCCCTCCACTTT.

This chain joins TRBV19 and TRBJ1-2; D is unclear. There are 15 residues in the CDR3. V was shortened by 5 bases and J by 5 bases, with 18 bases between the two germline ends. CDR1 and CDR2 (germline): LNHDA, SQIVND (reference sequence). The CDR3 DNA reads TGTGCCAGTAGTGAGGTATTCAGAGGGCAATATGGCTACACCTTC. Protein sequence: CASSEVFRGQYGYTF.

The rearrangement joins TRBV28 to TRBJ1-1; TRBD1 is a possible D gene (5 bases). CDR1 MDHEN and CDR2 SYDVKM come from the germline V gene. This CDR3 region has 12 residues. Trimming stripped 6 bases from V and 8 bases from J, with 13 bases between. As DNA, the CDR3 is TGTGCCAGCAGCCATCCAGGGAAAGAAGCTTTCTTT. This encodes CASSHPGKEAFF. Full variable domain (outside the CDR3, taken from reference TRBV28 and TRBJ1-1): DVKVTQSSRYLVKRTGEKVFLECVQDMDHENMFWYRQDPGLGLRLIYFSYDVKMKEKGDIPEGYSVSREKKERFSLILESASTNQTSMYLCASSHPGKEAFFGQGTRLTVV.

This chain uses TRBV2 with TRBJ1-1; tentative D call: TRBD1 (5 bases). Trimming pared 8 bases from V and 0 bases from J, leaving 13 bases between. Germline values: CDR1 SNHLY, CDR2 FYNNEI. The CDR3 is made up of 14 amino acids. The CDR3 region is CASVQQGMNTEAFF. CDR3 coding DNA: TGTGCCAGCGTTCAGCAGGGCATGAACACTGAAGCTTTCTTT.

The chain joins TRBV2 to TRBJ2-1; tentatively, D is TRBD2 (8 bases). The germline V gene encodes CDR1 SNHLY and CDR2 FYNNEI. The CDR3 length is 19 residues. Trimming stripped 6 bases from V and 8 bases from J, with 32 bases between. CDR3 loop: CASSRGAAGVGGQGDEQFF. The CDR3 DNA is TGTGCCAGCAGCAGGGGGGCAGCGGGAGTCGGGGGCCAGGGGGATGAGCAGTTCTTC.

The chain combines TRBV6-6 with TRBJ1-2; 8 nucleotides align to TRBD1. Germline CDR1 is MNHNY and CDR2 is SVGAGI (reference sequence). V was pared by 4 bases and J by 4 bases, with 2 bases of the junction left unmatched. The CDR3 covers 13 residues. DNA of the CDR3: TGTGCCAGCAGTTCGACAGGGGCCTATGGCTACACCTTC. This codes for CASSSTGAYGYTF.

The chain uses TRBV6-6 and TRBJ1-2; D call uncertain. This CDR3 is 16 amino acids long. The V and J ends lost 5 bases and 6 bases respectively, with 22 bases between them. Germline-derived CDR1 and CDR2 are MNHNY and SVGAGI (reference sequence). The CDR3 spells CASSSVGRTPKDGYTF. The CDR3 nucleotides are TGTGCCAGCAGTAGCGTTGGGAGGACTCCTAAGGATGGCTACACCTTC.

V and J are TRBV2 and TRBJ2-7, with 9 bases aligning to TRBD1. The CDR3 sequence is 16 residues long. Trimming cost V 6 bases and J 2 bases; bases outside gene matches: 11. Germline CDR1 is SNHLY and CDR2 is FYNNEI. CDR3 loop: CASRRGQGRGTYEQYF. The CDR3, as DNA: TGTGCCAGCAGGCGGGGACAGGGAAGAGGAACCTACGAGCAGTACTTC.

V usage is TRBV28 and J usage is TRBJ1-5, with D uncertain. Trimming pared 4 bases from V and 4 bases from J, leaving 20 bases between. Germline assignment: CDR1 MDHEN and CDR2 SYDVKM. CDR3 length: 17 amino acids. The CDR3 region is CASSSLTHFNLNQPQHF. The CDR3 DNA reads as TGTGCCAGCAGTTCCCTGACACATTTTAATCTTAATCAGCCCCAGCATTTT.

The chain recombines TRBV6-6 with TRBJ1-6; D gene ambiguous. The CDR3 runs 13 residues. V gave up 5 bases and J gave up 12 bases, with 14 bases separating them. The germline gives CDR1 MNHNY, CDR2 SVGAGI (reference sequence). The DNA of the CDR3 is TGTGCCAGCAGTCAGGCGGGTCGCCTACCCCTCCACTTT. Amino acid sequence: CASSQAGRLPLHF.

The rearrangement uses TRBV7-2 and TRBJ2-3; D perhaps matches TRBD1 (6 bases). The CDR3 is 14 residues long. Germline V lookup: CDR1 SGHTA, CDR2 FQGNSA. Trimming pared 4 bases from V and 6 bases from J, leaving 14 bases between. CDR3 residues: CASSYQQGPDTQYF. The CDR3 DNA follows: TGTGCCAGCAGCTACCAACAGGGACCGGATACGCAGTATTTT.

V gene TRBV7-8 combines with J gene TRBJ1-4, with TRBD1 matching 8 bases. Germline assignment: CDR1 SGHVS and CDR2 FQNEAQ. The CDR3 has 15 amino acids. With V trimmed by 1 base and J by 3 bases, 1 base remained unmatched. DNA of the CDR3: TGTGCCAGCAGCTTAGGGGGACAGGCTAATGAAAAACTGTTTTTT. Translation: CASSLGGQANEKLFF. Full variable domain (missing parts from reference TRBV7-8 and TRBJ1-4): GAGVSQSPRYKVAKRGQDVALRCDPISGHVSLFWYQQALGQGPEFLTYFQNEAQLDKSGLPSDRFFAERPEGSVSTLKIQRTQQEDSAVYLCASSLGGQANEKLFFGSGTQLSVL.

The chain recombines TRBV4-1 with TRBJ2-7, with 7 bases fitting TRBD2. Germline V CDR1 and CDR2: MGHRA, YSYEKL. There are 14 residues in the CDR3. After removal of 4 bases from V and 3 bases from J, the junction contained 6 bases not matched to a gene. The chain's CDR3 is CASSPGGMNYEQYF. CDR3 nucleotides: TGCGCCAGCAGCCCGGGGGGTATGAACTACGAGCAGTACTTC.

CDR3 sequence: CASRVSGGLEQETQYF. The CDR3 DNA follows: TGTGCCAGTAGGGTATCAGGGGGACTGGAACAAGAGACCCAGTACTTC. The rearrangement joins TRBV19 to TRBJ2-5, with a weak D call TRBD1 (7 bases). V was pared by 6 bases and J by 2 bases, with 19 bases between. The CDR3 loop spans 16 amino acids. Germline values: CDR1 LNHDA, CDR2 SQIVND (reference sequence). Together with reference TRBV19 and TRBJ2-5, the CDR3 gives the full variable domain: DGGITQSPKYLFRKEGQNVTLSCEQNLNHDAMYWYRQDPGQGLRLIYYSQIVNDFQKGDIAEGYSVSREKKESFPLTVTSAQKNPTAFYLCASRVSGGLEQETQYFGPGTRLLVL.

This chain links TRBV25-1 with TRBJ2-2, with 9 bases matching TRBD1. Germline trimming cut 4 bases from V and 6 bases from J; bases unmatched to any gene: 12. CDR1 MGHDK and CDR2 SYGVNS come from the germline V gene. The CDR3 runs 17 residues. CDR3 protein: CASSGLPGQGKSGELFF. CDR3 nucleotide sequence: TGTGCCAGCAGTGGCCTGCCGGGACAGGGTAAATCCGGGGAGCTGTTTTTT.

This chain uses TRBV6-6 with TRBJ1-2, with 8 bases identical to TRBD1. CDR3 size: 14 residues. Unmatched junction bases numbered 10, after V lost 8 bases and J lost 5 bases. The V gene's germline CDR1 is MNHNY and CDR2 SVGAGI (reference sequence). The chain's CDR3 is CASLTRGQWYGYTF. CDR3 coding DNA: TGTGCCAGCCTTACCAGGGGGCAGTGGTATGGCTACACCTTC.

The sample holds a few counts of this clone. J is TRBJ1-6 and V is TRBV2, with D perhaps matching TRBD1 (6 bases). V lost 7 bases to trimming and J lost 6 bases, with 16 bases between them. Germline CDR1 SNHLY, CDR2 FYNNEI. This CDR3 region has 15 residues. For the CDR3, the DNA is TGTGCCAGCAATCCGCCGGGACAAGCTAATTCACCCCTCCACTTT. Its protein product is CASNPPGQANSPLHF.